One and the same sample provided the 13 T cell receptor beta chains below, sequenced in a study of T cell responses to AZD1222 COVID-19 vaccine. Clones were sequenced by immunoSEQ multiplex PCR, and TCRdb holds only the in-frame ones, with some missing. The sample records some 150,000 clones, just over 90% being singletons. Sequenced material: peripheral blood, taken on day 0 of AZD1222 vaccination. The receptors stem from an adult in good health.

The rearrangement uses TRBV5-1 and TRBJ2-3; D not resolved. This CDR3 region has 14 residues. Germline values: CDR1 SGHRS, CDR2 YFSETQ. V was shortened by 6 bases and J by 0 bases, with 11 bases between the two germline ends. The CDR3 is CASIPVPSTDTQYF. CDR3 in DNA: TGCGCCAGCATCCCTGTTCCGAGCACAGATACGCAGTATTTT.

The rearrangement uses TRBV27 and TRBJ1-2, with D perhaps matching TRBD1 (6 bases). The CDR3 loop spans 15 amino acids. In germline, CDR1 is MNHEY, CDR2 SMNVEV (reference sequence). The V gene lost 7 bases and the J gene lost 0 bases, with 15 bases spanning the gap. The CDR3 bases are TGTGCCAGCATCGCAACTTCAGGGGCTAACTATGGCTACACCTTC. Its protein product is CASIATSGANYGYTF.

The genes are TRBV2 and TRBJ2-5, with D perhaps matching TRBD2 (7 bases). V dropped 10 bases and J dropped 4 bases, with 19 bases sitting between them. Germline CDR1 reads SNHLY; CDR2 reads FYNNEI. The length of the CDR3 is 14 residues. This chain's CDR3 is CATGEGEGRETQYF. The CDR3 DNA sequence: TGTGCCACCGGGGAGGGGGAGGGACGAGAGACCCAGTACTTC.

This clone was observed once. This chain joins TRBV6-5 and TRBJ1-1; D might be TRBD1 (5 bases). Per germline, CDR1 MNHEY and CDR2 SVGAGI. Trimming removed 1 base from V and 3 bases from J, with 12 bases in between. This CDR3 has 15 amino acids. The CDR3 sequence is CASSYWGGADTEAFF. The CDR3 DNA reads as TGTGCCAGCAGTTACTGGGGGGGAGCGGACACTGAAGCTTTCTTT.

V and J are TRBV15 and TRBJ1-2; TRBD1 aligns across 10 bases. CDR3 size: 19 residues. Germline V gene lookup returns CDR1 LNHNV and CDR2 YYDKDF (reference sequence). V lost 0 bases and J lost 0; bases outside the gene matches: 10. The CDR3 nucleotides read TGTGCCACCAGCAGAGACCTCCGACAGGGGGCTCTAGCTAACTATGGCTACACCTTC. Translation gives CATSRDLRQGALANYGYTF.

V gene TRBV7-2 combines with J gene TRBJ1-5; D is unresolved. Trimming left V 1 base short and J 0 bases short, with 7 bases between. This CDR3 is built from 15 residues. Germline CDR1 reads SGHTA; CDR2 reads FQGNSA. Written as DNA, the CDR3 is TGTGCCAGCAGCTTAGGGCTACATAGCAATCAGCCCCAGCATTTT. Amino acids: CASSLGLHSNQPQHF.

The rearrangement links TRBV30 to TRBJ2-3; no definite D call. The CDR3 extends over 11 amino acids. Germline CDR1 and CDR2: GTSNPN and SVGIG (reference sequence). CDR3 sequence reads: CVDCSTDTQYF. In nucleotides, the CDR3 is TGTGTCGACTGCAGCACAGATACGCAGTATTTT.

This chain's CDR3 is CATSVGNQPQHF. In nucleotides, the CDR3 is TGTGCCACCAGTGTGGGTAATCAGCCCCAGCATTTT. The chain employs TRBV24-1 and TRBJ1-5; D unresolved. Germline CDR1 reads KGHDR; CDR2 reads SFDVKD. CDR3 length equals 12 residues. The ends were cut back, 5 bases at V and 4 bases at J, with 5 bases in the middle.

J is TRBJ2-1 and V is TRBV15; TRBD1 matches 7 bases. Germline CDR1 LNHNV, CDR2 YYDKDF (reference sequence). This CDR3 region has 13 residues. V gave up 5 bases and J gave up 10 bases; unmatched junction bases: 8. The CDR3 DNA is TGTGCCACCAGCCAAGAACAGGGGTACGAGCAGTTCTTC. Its protein product is CATSQEQGYEQFF.

The CDR3: CASSNTSPGLAGGLKTQYF. The CDR3, as DNA: TGTGCCAGCAGCAATACTAGCCCGGGACTAGCGGGGGGGCTGAAGACCCAGTACTTC. The chain couples TRBV7-9 to TRBJ2-5; 16 bases align to TRBD2. V was clipped by 5 bases and J by 6 bases; unmatched bases: 15. Per germline, CDR1 SEHNR and CDR2 FQNEAQ (reference sequence). The CDR3 runs to 19 residues.

The CDR3 nucleotides are TGTGCCAGCAGCGACGTCGCGCGCGTGGGGTGGCAAGAGACCCAGTACTTC. Amino acids: CASSDVARVGWQETQYF. V is TRBV7-8 and J is TRBJ2-5; no clear D. Trimming cost V 5 bases and J 2 bases, with 21 bases left between them. The CDR3 has 17 residues. The germline V gene encodes CDR1 SGHVS and CDR2 FQNEAQ. Supplemented by reference TRBV7-8 and TRBJ2-5, the full variable domain reads GAGVSQSPRYKVAKRGQDVALRCDPISGHVSLFWYQQALGQGPEFLTYFQNEAQLDKSGLPSDRFFAERPEGSVSTLKIQRTQQEDSAVYLCASSDVARVGWQETQYFGPGTRLLVL.

This chain joins TRBV7-9 and TRBJ1-2, with D tentatively TRBD1 (5 bases). There are 14 residues in the CDR3. Trimming removed 5 bases from V and 6 bases from J, with 16 bases in between. Germline V gene sequence: CDR1 SEHNR, CDR2 FQNEAQ (reference sequence). The CDR3 DNA is TGTGCCAGCAGCCATCAGGGCTACCGTAATGGCTACACCTTC. This sequence encodes CASSHQGYRNGYTF.

V and J are TRBV9 and TRBJ1-1, with a weak D call TRBD1 (5 bases). The V end lost 0 bases, the J end lost 0 bases, and 6 bases lay between the germline ends. Germline V CDR1 and CDR2: SGDLS, YYNGEE. The CDR3 runs 14 residues. The DNA of the CDR3 is TGTGCCAGCAGCGTAGCAGGGATGAACACTGAAGCTTTCTTT. It codes for CASSVAGMNTEAFF.